One T cell receptor (beta chain) is described in this entry. This sequence may be a read error, since a much larger clone differs from it by one base. Given the absence of the conserved phenylalanine or tryptophan at the CDR3 end, a read error is likely. Germline DNA was extracted alongside blood RNA, which was obtained from unsorted whole blood. This sample was included in a study of tumor-infiltrating lymphocytes in primary liver carcinoma. Researchers generated TCR beta cDNA from approximately 450 ng of total RNA, relying on a constant-region primer. Three nested multiplex PCR rounds, a slightly modified ARM-PCR method, built the TCR beta libraries. TCRdb reanalysed the multiplex PCR reads using MiXCR and keeps one entry per CDR3 protein. The sample includes nearly 200,000 distinct CDR3 sequences, approximately 64% of them seen just once. The clonotype comes from a woman aged 60-75 years with primary liver carcinoma and hepatitis B virus infection. Sequencing input: peripheral blood.

CDR3 DNA sequence: TGCGCCAGCAGCTTGGAAGGTTATAGCAATCAGCCCCAGCATCTT. Residues: CASSLEGYSNQPQHL. This sequence joins TRBV5-1 and TRBJ1-5, with D hard to call. CDR3 size: 15 residues. Trimming shortened V by 0 bases and J by 0 bases, and 7 bases separated the two germline ends. Per the germline V gene, CDR1 is SGHRS and CDR2 is YFSETQ.